This T cell receptor (beta chain) was retrieved from a study of cytomegalovirus exposure and HLA in healthy donors. On the study more broadly: HLA-typed donors contributed approximately 92 million unique TCRs, which were held in an early data release. General study points: Available immune exposure information covered CMV serostatus only. In a later analysis, at a false discovery rate of 0.05, fewer than 20,000 TCR beta sequences were associated with HLA alleles.

13 Jbeta primers and 60 Vbeta primers were used for the PCR. The protocol was immunoSEQ multiplex PCR, while the TCRdb copy is restricted to in-frame clones and leaves out a portion. The table includes more than 70,000 clones, around four fifths detected once. In regard to this clone: The antigen is undetermined. At one boundary the junction diverges from the germline segment, which might be a read error. This sample also contains other DNA sequences that code for the same CDR3.

CDR1 is MNHNY, CDR2 SVGAGI, per germline (reference sequence). The CDR3 totals 16 residues. What was sequenced was PBMCs. This TCR was sampled from a boy between 10 and 17 years old in good health and CMV-seronegative. V usage is TRBV6-6 and J usage is TRBJ2-1, with D possibly matching TRBD2 (5 bases). The CDR3 nucleotides read TGTGCCAGCAGTTACCCATTGGACTTCTCCTACAATGAACAGTTCTTC. Encoded protein: CASSYPLDFSYNEQFF.